Listed below are T cell receptor beta chains from one sample, sequenced in a study of metastatic and nonmetastatic thyroid tumors. MiXCR was used by TCRdb to re-call the PCR reads. Of 15,000 to 25,000 clones listed, 20% to 25% were seen once; the top ten hold more than 9%. Sequencing used tumor tissue. Receptors were obtained from a male donor with papillary thyroid cancer or a benign thyroid nodule (not recorded which). Some clones in this sample may be carry-over from other donors' samples. The CDR3 runs from the conserved cysteine through the conserved F or W. D genes are given only for firm matches. Some rows have no size entry. The others give once, few or many, or a class for an expanded clone.

d_gene,abundance,j_gene,v_gene,CDR3nt,CDR3aa
TRBD1,-,TRBJ1-1,TRBV27,TGTGCCACCCGTCGACCCGGGACAGGGAACACTCAAGCGTTCTTT,CATRRPGTGNTQAFF
-,medium-sized,TRBJ1-2,TRBV20-1,TGCAGTGCTAGTCCTGGCTACACCTTC,CSASPGYTF
-,few,TRBJ2-2,TRBV6-1,TGTGCCAGCAGGGAGGCGTTGGGACATTCGAACACCGGGGAGCTGTTTTTT,CASREALGHSNTGELFF
-,many,TRBJ1-1,TRBV5-1,TGCGCCAGCAGGCCGACAGGGAACACTGAAGCTTTCTTT,CASRPTGNTEAFF
TRBD2,many,TRBJ2-7,TRBV12-3/TRBV12-4,TGTGCCAGCAGCCCTAGCGGGAGGGCCTTAGGCGAGCAGTACTTC,CASSPSGRALGEQYF
TRBD1,many,TRBJ1-1,TRBV6-5,TGTGCCAGCAGTTACTATCCAGGGGGGAACACTGAAGCTTTCTTT,CASSYYPGGNTEAFF
TRBD1,-,TRBJ2-3,TRBV29-1,TGCAGCGGGACAGGGTGGGAGGCAGATACGCAGTATTTT,CSGTGWEADTQYF
TRBD2,-,TRBJ2-7,TRBV12-3/TRBV12-4,TGTGCCAGCAGTTCCGGGACTAGCGGGGGATCTCCGGAGTACTTC,CASSSGTSGGSPEYF
-,once,TRBJ2-7,TRBV7-2,TGTGCCAGCAGCTTAGTGCCGGAGCTGAGCTCCTACGAGCAGTACTTC,CASSLVPELSSYEQYF
-,many,TRBJ2-2,TRBV6-1,TGTGCCAGCAGTGAAGGGGCGGGAATCCCCGGGGAGCTGTTTTTT,CASSEGAGIPGELFF